The 10 T cell receptor beta chains below were found in one sample sequenced in a study of T cell responses to AZD1222 COVID-19 vaccine. Using immunoSEQ multiplex PCR, the repertoire was profiled, and TCRdb retains in-frame clones only, with some absent. The sample holds over 150,000 clones; almost 90% are singletons and the top ten take more than 5.5%. Sample: peripheral blood, taken on day 0 of AZD1222 vaccination. Source of these receptors: an adult in good health.

In its sample, this clone is medium-sized. The V call is TRBV3-1 (or the pseudogene TRBV3-2), the J call TRBJ2-2, with D possibly being TRBD1 (5 bases). V dropped 1 base and J dropped 3 bases, with 9 bases sitting between them. The CDR3 covers 15 residues. Germline values: CDR1 LGHDT, CDR2 YNNKEL (reference sequence). In DNA, the CDR3 is TGTGCCAGCAGCCAAGGGGGCAGCCACACCGGGGAGCTGTTTTTT. Its translation is CASSQGGSHTGELFF.

The chain couples TRBV28 to TRBJ1-2; 7 nucleotides match TRBD1. CDR3 length: 14 residues. The germline gives CDR1 MDHEN, CDR2 SYDVKM. V lost 3 bases and J lost 7; bases outside the gene matches: 8. The CDR3 DNA reads TGTGCCAGCAGTTTCGAGGGGGCGATTTCTGGCTACACCTTC. As protein: CASSFEGAISGYTF.

This sequence joins TRBV30 and TRBJ1-5, with D unresolved. The V gene's germline CDR1 is GTSNPN and CDR2 SVGIG (reference sequence). The CDR3 loop spans 13 amino acids. V was trimmed by 1 base and J by 6 bases, leaving 10 bases between them. The CDR3 DNA is TGTGCCTGGAGTGACGATTCCAGTCAGCCCCAGCATTTT. This encodes CAWSDDSSQPQHF. The whole variable domain, filled in from reference TRBV30 and TRBJ1-5, reads SQTIHQWPATLVQPVGSPLSLECTVEGTSNPNLYWYRQAAGRGLQLLFYSVGIGQISSEVPQNLSASRPQDRQFILSSKKLLLSDSGFYLCAWSDDSSQPQHFGDGTRLSIL.

The rearrangement uses TRBV6-6 and TRBJ1-2; 9 nucleotides align to TRBD1. This CDR3 is built from 17 residues. Germline trimming cut 5 bases from V and 5 bases from J; bases unmatched to any gene: 15. Germline CDR1 is MNHNY and CDR2 is SVGAGI (reference sequence). Here the CDR3 reads CASSRTRTGEEHYGYTF. For the CDR3, the DNA is TGTGCCAGCAGTCGGACCCGGACAGGGGAGGAACATTATGGCTACACCTTC.

This chain joins TRBV3-1 (or the pseudogene TRBV3-2) and TRBJ1-4, with 12 bases lining up with TRBD1. Germline-derived CDR1 and CDR2 are LGHDT and YNNKEL (reference sequence). The CDR3 consists of 15 residues. J gave up 7 bases and V 3 bases, and 3 bases lay outside the gene matches. This CDR3 reads CASSQRGQGAEKLFF. The CDR3 region has the DNA TGTGCCAGCAGCCAGAGGGGACAGGGGGCTGAAAAACTGTTTTTT.

The V gene is TRBV28, the J gene TRBJ2-7; no definite D call. Trimming cost V 4 bases and J 2 bases, with 18 bases left between them. The CDR3 contains 16 residues. Germline values: CDR1 MDHEN, CDR2 SYDVKM. The CDR3 bases are TGTGCCAGCAGTTCTCAGAGCTTCATATCACCCTACGAGCAGTACTTC. Translating gives CASSSQSFISPYEQYF. The full variable domain, its missing parts supplied by reference TRBV28 and TRBJ2-7, is DVKVTQSSRYLVKRTGEKVFLECVQDMDHENMFWYRQDPGLGLRLIYFSYDVKMKEKGDIPEGYSVSREKKERFSLILESASTNQTSMYLCASSSQSFISPYEQYFGPGTRLTVT.

The chain uses TRBV9 and TRBJ2-6, with no clear D. Germline CDR1 reads SGDLS; CDR2 reads YYNGEE. CDR3 length: 15 amino acids. Trimming removed 4 bases at V and 0 bases at J, with 8 bases between. The CDR3, as DNA: TGTGCCAGCAGCCCGACCTCCTCTGGGGCCAACGTCCTGACTTTC. Amino acids: CASSPTSSGANVLTF.

The chain has TRBV7-3 and TRBJ1-1, with 8 positions matching TRBD1. Trimming removed 1 base from V and 5 bases from J; junction bases left unmatched: 6. Per the germline V gene, CDR1 is SGHTA and CDR2 is FQGTGA. The CDR3 is 15 residues long. The CDR3 reads CASSLSGRGQTEAFF. The CDR3 region has the DNA TGTGCCAGCAGCTTAAGTGGCAGGGGGCAAACTGAAGCTTTCTTT. Supplemented by reference TRBV7-3 and TRBJ1-1, the full variable domain reads GAGVSQTPSNKVTEKGKYVELRCDPISGHTALYWYRQSLGQGPEFLIYFQGTGAADDSGLPNDRFFAVRPEGSVSTLKIQRTERGDSAVYLCASSLSGRGQTEAFFGQGTRLTVV.

The chain is built from TRBV15 and TRBJ2-1; a possible D gene is TRBD2 (6 bases). CDR3 length: 16 residues. Germline CDR1 and CDR2: LNHNV and YYDKDF (reference sequence). Between the trimmed V and J ends, which lost 0 bases and 4 bases, there was a span of 13 bases. The CDR3 DNA sequence: TGTGCCACCAGCAGAGATGGGGGAGGTACGTACAATGAGCAGTTCTTC. It specifies CATSRDGGGTYNEQFF.

This clone was observed once. The V and J genes are TRBV5-4 and TRBJ2-3; D is ambiguous. The germline V gene has CDR1 SGHNT and CDR2 YYREEE (reference sequence). The CDR3 has 15 residues. Trimming stripped 0 bases from V and 5 bases from J, with 13 bases between. CDR3 sequence reads: CASSLDGAGVDTQYF. DNA of the CDR3: TGTGCCAGCAGCTTGGACGGAGCCGGCGTAGATACGCAGTATTTT. Based on the CDR3 plus reference TRBV5-4 and TRBJ2-3, the full variable domain is ETGVTQSPTHLIKTRGQQVTLRCSSQSGHNTVSWYQQALGQGPQFIFQYYREEENGRGNFPPRFSGLQFPNYSSELNVNALELDDSALYLCASSLDGAGVDTQYFGPGTRLTVL.